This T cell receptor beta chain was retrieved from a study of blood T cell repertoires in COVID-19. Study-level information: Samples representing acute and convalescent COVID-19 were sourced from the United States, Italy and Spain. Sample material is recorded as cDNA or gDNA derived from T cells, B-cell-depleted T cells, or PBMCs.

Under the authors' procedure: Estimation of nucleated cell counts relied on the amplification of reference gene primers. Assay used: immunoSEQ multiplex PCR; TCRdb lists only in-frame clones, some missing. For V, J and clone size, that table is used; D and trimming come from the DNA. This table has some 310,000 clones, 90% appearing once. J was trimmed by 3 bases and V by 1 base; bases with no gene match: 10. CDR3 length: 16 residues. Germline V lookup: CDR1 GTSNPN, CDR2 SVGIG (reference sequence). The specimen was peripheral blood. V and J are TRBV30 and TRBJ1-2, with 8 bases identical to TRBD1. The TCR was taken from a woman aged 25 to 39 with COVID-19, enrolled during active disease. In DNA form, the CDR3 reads TGTGCCTGGAGTGGGGGTGCAGGGGGCATTGACTATGGCTACACCTTC. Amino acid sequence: CAWSGGAGGIDYGYTF.